Included here is one TCR beta chain sequence, with context. This clonotype was found a few times. There is no known antigen for this receptor. No base qualities exist here, and no much larger clone lies one base off it. The data stem from a study of tumor-infiltrating lymphocytes in primary liver carcinoma (dated by TCRdb to the late 2010s). Background for the entire study: Surgical resection was performed in China between 2015 and early 2016 on about 5 patients with histopathologically diagnosed primary liver carcinoma. For each liver tumor, the study sampled five regions along with adjacent normal tissue and blood, and applied TCRbeta repertoire sequencing, expression microarrays and whole-exome sequencing. Of the five patients (three men and two women, aged 30 to 69 years), four had hepatocellular carcinoma and one had combined HCC and intrahepatic cholangiocarcinoma. Reproducibility between technical replicate repertoires was high, with correlation coefficients above 0.95 and mean shared-clone rates approximately 0.91. TCRbeta repertoire sequencing covered some 35 specimens from 5 patients: roughly 25 tumor regions, 5 adjacent noncancerous liver tissues and 5 peripheral blood samples. The five patients had tumors staged T1-T3 N0M0, with maximum diameters ranging from about 4.2 to 10 cm. Roughly 3.5 to 7.5 million productive TCRbeta reads were obtained per sample, and no significant difference in read depth was found between tissue types. Results the study describes overall, beyond this receptor: Only 4 or 5 patients were included in the study, and the authors note that the findings should be validated in a larger study. The top 250 clones accounted for a significantly greater share of the repertoire in tumors than in blood (p = 0.039). Only the TCR beta chain was sequenced, so true repertoire diversity is likely underestimated because unpaired alpha chains were not captured. Repertoire overlap was higher between tumor regions (mean about 36%) than tumor-adjacent (approximately 17%) or tumor-blood (approximately 14%) pairs, consistent with antigen-driven expansion. Comparison of CD4+ and CD8+ T cell repertoires was precluded by the use of bulk unsorted samples.

Using a constant-region primer and ProtoScript II reverse transcriptase, TCRbeta-specific cDNA was reverse-transcribed from around 500 ng total RNA. Three nested multiplex PCR rounds, following a slightly modified ARM-PCR procedure, were used to build the TCRbeta libraries. The first two PCR rounds used multiplex TRBV1-TRBV30 forward primers with a Cbeta reverse primer, each for approximately 10 cycles. Sample barcodes and Illumina adapters were attached in a final 25-cycle PCR using Deep VentR polymerase. Before sequencing, amplicons of 200-500 bp were purified from gel using a QIAquick gel extraction kit. An Illumina HiSeq 2500 was used to sequence the TCRbeta amplicons, generating 250-bp paired-end reads. The paper's processing steps were these. To recover full CDR3 sequences, reads were quality-trimmed using Trimmomatic v0.33 and paired reads were then merged using FLASH v1.2.11. V, D and J germline segments were assigned to the rearranged TCRbeta sequences by MiGEC v1.2.1b. Clonotype statistics, along with Shannon-Wiener diversity indices, were calculated using VDJtools v1.0.0. To cut down on sampling bias, every analysis after diversity analysis relied on just the 250 most abundant clonotypes from each sample. The raw public data were reprocessed by TCRdb itself: fastp quality trimming at Q25, MiXCR clonotype calling, in-frame beta chains only. When rows share a CDR3 protein, they turn into one entry using the most common DNA and genes. The V and J calls were not made by the authors but by TCRdb's processing. The sample table records 150,000 to 200,000 distinct CDR3 sequences; around 60% of these occur just once. The biggest ten clones account for 5.5% to 9% of the sample.

Blood RNA was extracted from unsorted whole blood using TRIzol reagent, and germline DNA was obtained with the DNeasy Blood & Tissue kit. At the time of sampling, the patients had chronic HBV infection and had not received any treatment. Before surgery, about 4 milliliters of peripheral blood were collected into K2EDTA tubes. V is cut back by 7 bases and J by 5 bases, with 10 bases in the junction unmatched. The CDR3 measures 14 amino acids from cysteine to phenylalanine. This entry keeps only the CDR3 DNA: 42 bases, framed from base 1. This chain is built from TRBV12-3 or TRBV12-4 and TRBJ1-1; TRBD1 aligns with 7 central bases. The sequencing input was peripheral blood. The clonotype was recovered from a woman aged 55-70 years with primary liver carcinoma and hepatitis B virus infection. Here the CDR3 is given as CASTSTGRRTEAFF. The DNA sequence follows: TGTGCCAGCACCTCGACAGGGAGGCGAACTGAAGCTTTCTTT.